The 28 T cell receptor beta chains given below trace back to one sample, sequenced in a study of cytomegalovirus exposure and HLA in healthy donors. This PCR relied on a set of 60 Vbeta primers and 13 Jbeta primers. TCRdb's copy holds only in-frame clones and misses some; the assay was immunoSEQ multiplex PCR. The sample has about 140,000 clones, 60% to 85% seen once. The material sequenced was PBMCs. The receptors originated from a man aged 35 to 55 in good health and CMV-seropositive.

The genes are TRBV2 and TRBJ1-5; the D is unclear. Trimming stripped 1 base from V and 5 bases from J, with 18 bases between. The CDR3 covers 17 residues. CDR1 is SNHLY, CDR2 FYNNEI, per germline. The CDR3 is CASSEVSWFSGDQPQHF. Written as DNA, the CDR3 is TGTGCCAGCAGTGAAGTTTCTTGGTTCTCGGGTGATCAGCCCCAGCATTTT.

The chain joins TRBV6-1 to TRBJ2-7; TRBD1 aligns across 7 bases. This CDR3 contains 13 residues. V dropped 5 bases and J dropped 2; count of bases not matched to a gene: 3. Germline values: CDR1 MNHNS, CDR2 SASEGT. CDR3 sequence reads: CASSLQGPYEQYF. The CDR3 DNA reads as TGTGCCAGCAGTCTACAGGGGCCCTACGAGCAGTACTTC.

This rearrangement joins TRBV5-1 to TRBJ1-1; maybe TRBD1 (6 bases). The CDR3 contains 14 residues. V gave up 0 bases and J gave up 5 bases, with 11 bases separating them. Germline loops: CDR1 SGHRS, CDR2 YFSETQ. CDR3 bases: TGCGCCAGCAGCTTGGTCAGGACAGAAACTGAAGCTTTCTTT. Protein product: CASSLVRTETEAFF.

The V gene is TRBV7-8, the J gene TRBJ2-7; D is perhaps TRBD1 (6 bases). The germline V gene has CDR1 SGHVS and CDR2 FQNEAQ. This CDR3 contains 15 residues. Trimming took off 4 bases at V and 0 bases at J, with 13 bases between the two ends. The CDR3 reads CASSYNREPSYEQYF. CDR3 nucleotides: TGTGCCAGCAGCTACAACAGGGAGCCCTCCTACGAGCAGTACTTC. The whole variable domain, filled in from reference TRBV7-8 and TRBJ2-7, reads GAGVSQSPRYKVAKRGQDVALRCDPISGHVSLFWYQQALGQGPEFLTYFQNEAQLDKSGLPSDRFFAERPEGSVSTLKIQRTQQEDSAVYLCASSYNREPSYEQYFGPGTRLTVT.

V and J are TRBV30 and TRBJ1-4; D is undetermined. Germline-derived CDR1 and CDR2 are GTSNPN and SVGIG (reference sequence). V lost 4 bases to trimming and J lost 7 bases, with 10 bases between them. This CDR3 is 12 amino acids long. The CDR3 protein is CAWIPSVEKLFF. CDR3 DNA: TGTGCCTGGATCCCTTCCGTTGAAAAACTGTTTTTT.

The gene calls are TRBV19 and TRBJ2-1; perhaps TRBD1 as D (5 bases). Trimming removed 3 bases from V and 1 base from J, with 10 bases in between. Germline CDR1 is LNHDA and CDR2 is SQIVND (reference sequence). This CDR3 has 15 amino acids. The CDR3 loop reads CASSIAGSSYNEQFF. CDR3 in DNA: TGTGCCAGTAGTATCGCAGGGTCATCCTACAATGAGCAGTTCTTC.

The chain couples TRBV2 to TRBJ2-7; the match to TRBD2 covers 11 bases. Germline V gene lookup returns CDR1 SNHLY and CDR2 FYNNEI. V shed 3 bases, J shed 4 bases, and the junction held 14 bases outside the gene matches. This CDR3 comprises 18 residues. In DNA, the CDR3 is TGTGCCAGCAGTGAGGGGGATCCTAGACTAGCGGGAATATACGAGCAGTACTTC. As protein: CASSEGDPRLAGIYEQYF.

This sequence joins TRBV5-1 and TRBJ1-1; tentatively, D is TRBD1 (5 bases). V lost 0 bases and J 7 bases, leaving 13 bases between the germline ends. This CDR3 comprises 14 residues. Germline V gives CDR1 SGHRS, CDR2 YFSETQ. The CDR3 spells CASSLEGLGNEAFF. The CDR3 DNA follows: TGCGCCAGCAGCTTGGAGGGGCTTGGAAATGAAGCTTTCTTT.

The chain is built from TRBV6-4 and TRBJ1-2; 7 nucleotides agree with TRBD1. V lost 6 bases and J lost 6; bases outside the gene matches: 7. Germline CDR1 is MRHNA and CDR2 is SNTAGT. The CDR3 totals 13 residues. The CDR3 DNA sequence: TGTGCCAGCAGGAGGACAGGTTTGGATGGCTACACCTTC. It yields the protein CASRRTGLDGYTF.

J is TRBJ1-6 and V is TRBV25-1; TRBD1 matches at 7 bases. V gave up 4 bases and J gave up 6 bases; unmatched junction bases: 6. CDR1 is MGHDK, CDR2 SYGVNS, per germline. The CDR3 sequence is 15 residues long. In DNA, the CDR3 is TGTGCCAGCAGTGGGCCGAGGGACAGTAATTCACCCCTCCACTTT. It is translated as CASSGPRDSNSPLHF. Variable domain in full (rest from reference TRBV25-1 and TRBJ1-6): EADIYQTPRYLVIGTGKKITLECSQTMGHDKMYWYQQDPGMELHLIHYSYGVNSTEKGDLSSESTVSRIRTEHFPLTLESARPSHTSQYLCASSGPRDSNSPLHFGNGTRLTVT.

This chain links TRBV7-8 with TRBJ1-4; 8 bases are shared with TRBD1. The CDR3 totals 15 residues. Trimming took 6 bases from V and 8 from J; bases not matched to a gene: 11. The germline V gene encodes CDR1 SGHVS and CDR2 FQNEAQ. For the CDR3, the DNA is TGTGCCAGCAGGTTGTCGACAGGGGCGAGAGAAAAACTGTTTTTT. This encodes CASRLSTGAREKLFF.

The chain links TRBV29-1 to TRBJ1-2; D unclear. CDR3 length equals 11 residues. V was trimmed by 0 bases and J by 8 bases, leaving 7 bases between them. Germline V gene lookup returns CDR1 SQVTM and CDR2 ANQGSEA. This CDR3 reads CSVEDARGYTF. Written as DNA, the CDR3 is TGCAGCGTTGAAGATGCCCGGGGCTACACCTTC.

The chain has TRBV6-1 and TRBJ1-5; 8 bases line up with TRBD1. Per the germline V gene, CDR1 is MNHNS and CDR2 is SASEGT. The J segment lost 0 bases and the V segment lost 6 bases, leaving 1 base of the junction unmatched. CDR3 length: 14 amino acids. The CDR3 region is CASRDRASNQPQHF. The CDR3 DNA reads as TGTGCCAGCAGGGACAGGGCTAGCAATCAGCCCCAGCATTTT.

Notes on this clone: One end of the junction varies from germline; a read error may be responsible. This chain's CDR3 is CASSLSRGETQYF. The CDR3 bases are TGTGCTAGCAGCTTATCCAGGGGGGAGACCCAGTACTTC. The chain employs TRBV7-7 and TRBJ2-5; 7 nucleotides align to TRBD1. The CDR3 is made up of 13 amino acids. Germline CDR1 reads SSHAT; CDR2 reads FNYEAQ (reference sequence).

The V call is TRBV5-6, the J call TRBJ1-5; no clear D gene. The CDR3 is 12 amino acids. In germline, CDR1 is SGHDT, CDR2 YYEEEE. V was shortened by 4 bases and J by 5 bases, with 7 bases between the two germline ends. The CDR3: CASSLRYQPQHF. The DNA of the CDR3 is TGTGCCAGCAGCCTTCGGTATCAGCCCCAGCATTTT.

The rearrangement uses TRBV25-1 and TRBJ1-3; D perhaps matches TRBD1 (5 bases). Germline values: CDR1 MGHDK, CDR2 SYGVNS. Trimming removed 3 bases at V and 4 bases at J, with 10 bases between. This CDR3 is 14 amino acids long. The CDR3 loop is CASSESRVGNTIYF. DNA for the CDR3: TGTGCCAGCAGTGAGTCCAGGGTCGGAAACACCATATATTTT.

J is TRBJ2-1 and V is TRBV30; TRBD2 aligns across 12 bases. V was clipped by 3 bases and J by 6 bases; unmatched bases: 9. This CDR3 region has 16 residues. The germline V gene encodes CDR1 GTSNPN and CDR2 SVGIG (reference sequence). The CDR3 nucleotides are TGTGCCTGGAGGGACCCCCCTAGCGGGAGGGCCAATGAGCAGTTCTTC. As protein: CAWRDPPSGRANEQFF.

V gene TRBV27 combines with J gene TRBJ1-1; D unresolved. V was cut by 6 bases and J by 6 bases, with 17 bases left in between. This CDR3 is 14 amino acids long. Looked up from germline, CDR1 is MNHEY and CDR2 is SMNVEV (reference sequence). CDR3 nucleotide sequence: TGTGCCAGCAGGTCCTGGGAGGCGGGCGCTGAAGCTTTCTTT. Translated, it gives CASRSWEAGAEAFF.

The V call is TRBV30, the J call TRBJ2-2, with 7 positions matching TRBD1. V dropped 5 bases and J dropped 4; count of bases not matched to a gene: 7. The CDR3 runs 14 residues. In germline, CDR1 is GTSNPN, CDR2 SVGIG (reference sequence). CDR3 DNA: TGTGCCTGGCTGACAGGGCCTAGCACCGGGGAGCTGTTTTTT. This encodes CAWLTGPSTGELFF.

This sequence joins TRBV19 and TRBJ1-5; TRBD1 matches 11 bases. CDR1 is LNHDA and CDR2 is SQIVND in the germline V gene (reference sequence). This CDR3 region has 16 residues. V was pared by 5 bases and J by 4 bases, with 7 bases of the junction left unmatched. CDR3 amino acids: CASSWAGTGGNQPQHF. The CDR3 region has the DNA TGTGCCAGTAGTTGGGCCGGGACAGGGGGGAATCAGCCCCAGCATTTT.

The count of this clone is one. The chain links TRBV5-1 to TRBJ2-1; 9 positions match TRBD2. Losses at the gene ends were 0 bases for V and 7 bases for J; bases not matched to a gene: 2. This CDR3 comprises 14 residues. Germline V gene lookup returns CDR1 SGHRS and CDR2 YFSETQ. CDR3 nucleotide sequence: TGCGCCAGCAGCTTGGTAGCGGGAGTGAATGAGCAGTTCTTC. Protein sequence: CASSLVAGVNEQFF. Full variable domain (rest looked up from reference TRBV5-1 and TRBJ2-1): KAGVTQTPRYLIKTRGQQVTLSCSPISGHRSVSWYQQTPGQGLQFLFEYFSETQRNKGNFPGRFSGRQFSNSRSEMNVSTLELGDSALYLCASSLVAGVNEQFFGPGTRLTVL.

The chain combines TRBV18 with TRBJ2-7; D is unclear. CDR1 and CDR2 (germline): KGHSH, LQKENI. V was clipped by 0 bases and J by 2 bases, with 8 bases between them. CDR3 length: 14 amino acids. CDR3 region: CASSPPHSTYEQYF. Here the CDR3 DNA reads TGTGCCAGCTCACCACCGCACAGTACCTACGAGCAGTACTTC.

This clone was seen just once. Other nucleotide sequences in the sample specify the same CDR3. The CDR3 reads CASSSAGGRETQYF. The CDR3 DNA follows: TGTGCCAGCAGCTCAGCGGGGGGGCGGGAGACCCAGTACTTC. The chain uses TRBV7-9 and TRBJ2-5, with 10 bases aligning to TRBD2. J was trimmed by 5 bases and V by 4 bases; bases with no gene match: 4. CDR1 is SEHNR, CDR2 FQNEAQ, per germline (reference sequence). The CDR3 has 14 residues.

The chain is built from TRBV5-4 and TRBJ2-7; D tentatively reads TRBD1 or TRBD2 (5 bases each). With 4 bases removed from V and 1 base from J, the gap between germline ends came to 18 bases. Germline V gene lookup returns CDR1 SGHNT and CDR2 YYREEE (reference sequence). This CDR3 contains 16 residues. The CDR3 coding sequence is TGTGCCAGCAGCCTGGACTGGACAAACGTTTCCTACGAGCAGTACTTC. Its translation is CASSLDWTNVSYEQYF.

This chain connects TRBV25-1 to TRBJ2-5; D uncertain. The germline V and J ends were trimmed by 2 bases and 5 bases, with 12 bases remaining between them. The germline CDR1 and CDR2 sequences are MGHDK and SYGVNS. The CDR3 is made up of 14 amino acids. CDR3: CASSEPTEWETQYF. CDR3 DNA: TGTGCCAGCAGTGAACCCACGGAGTGGGAGACCCAGTACTTC.

This clone has more than one count but fewer than ten. The chain's CDR3 is CASSFSSGTPNEKLFF. CDR3 DNA: TGTGCCAGCAGCTTTTCGTCAGGGACTCCTAATGAAAAACTGTTTTTT. The gene calls are TRBV7-2 and TRBJ1-4; the D gene is possibly TRBD1 (5 bases). Germline V CDR1 and CDR2: SGHTA, FQGNSA. V was clipped by 3 bases and J by 3 bases, with 14 bases between them. The CDR3 is 16 amino acids.

CDR3 amino acids: CASSLSSNQPQHF. CDR3 coding DNA: TGCGCCAGCAGCTTGTCCTCTAATCAGCCCCAGCATTTT. The genes are TRBV5-1 and TRBJ1-5; the D is unclear. Germline V CDR1 and CDR2: SGHRS, YFSETQ. There are 13 residues in the CDR3. The V end lost 1 base, the J end lost 4 bases, and 6 bases lay between the germline ends. The full variable domain, its missing parts supplied by reference TRBV5-1 and TRBJ1-5, is KAGVTQTPRYLIKTRGQQVTLSCSPISGHRSVSWYQQTPGQGLQFLFEYFSETQRNKGNFPGRFSGRQFSNSRSEMNVSTLELGDSALYLCASSLSSNQPQHFGDGTRLSIL.

J is TRBJ2-1 and V is TRBV27, with D perhaps matching TRBD1 (5 bases). Trimming cost V 9 bases and J 9 bases, with 12 bases left between them. The CDR3 has 11 amino acids. Germline lookup yields CDR1 MNHEY and CDR2 SMNVEV (reference sequence). CDR3 DNA sequence: TGTGCCAGGAACTCCAGGGCTGAGCAGTTCTTC. It specifies CARNSRAEQFF.